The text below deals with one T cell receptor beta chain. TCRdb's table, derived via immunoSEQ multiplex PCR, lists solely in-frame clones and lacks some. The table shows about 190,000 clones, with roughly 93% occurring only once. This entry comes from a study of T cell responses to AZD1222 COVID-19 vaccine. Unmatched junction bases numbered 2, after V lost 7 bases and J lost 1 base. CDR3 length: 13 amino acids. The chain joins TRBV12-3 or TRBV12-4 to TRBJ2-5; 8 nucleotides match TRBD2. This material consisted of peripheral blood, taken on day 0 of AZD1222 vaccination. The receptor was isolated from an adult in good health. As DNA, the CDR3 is TGTGCCAGCACGCGGGGGGCCCAAGAGACCCAGTACTTC. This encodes CASTRGAQETQYF.